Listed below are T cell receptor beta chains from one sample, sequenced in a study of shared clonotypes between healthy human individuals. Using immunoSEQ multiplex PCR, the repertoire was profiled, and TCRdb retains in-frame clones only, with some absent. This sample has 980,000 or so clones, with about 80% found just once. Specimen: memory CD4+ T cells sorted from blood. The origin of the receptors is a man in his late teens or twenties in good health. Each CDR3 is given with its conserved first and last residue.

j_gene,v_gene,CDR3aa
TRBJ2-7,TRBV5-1,CASSQSGTGAYEQYF
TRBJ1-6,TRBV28,CASSSDRVGLNWALHF
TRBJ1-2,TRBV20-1,CSARIQRELTF
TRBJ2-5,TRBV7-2,CASRQGTHAETQYF
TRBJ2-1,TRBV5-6,CASSLVGRSGANEQFF
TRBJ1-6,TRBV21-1,CASSAEDRNNSPLHF
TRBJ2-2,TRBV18,CASSPSNWRGGRDTGELFF
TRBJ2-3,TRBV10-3,CAISRLAGDTDTQYF
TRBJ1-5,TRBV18,CASSPSPNQPQHF
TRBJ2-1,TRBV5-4,CASSLVGSGRTEQFF
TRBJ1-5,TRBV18,CASSPDRGQPQHF
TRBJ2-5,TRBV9,CASSASGGETQYF
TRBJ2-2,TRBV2,CASRGVGIGELFF
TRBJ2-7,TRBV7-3,CASSLAPPLLYF
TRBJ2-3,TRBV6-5,CASSYGRGLVTDTQYF
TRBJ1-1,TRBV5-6,CASSLQGPNTEAFF
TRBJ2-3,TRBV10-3,CAISDIGRRGTDTQYF
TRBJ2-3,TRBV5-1,CASSPGPHTDTQYF
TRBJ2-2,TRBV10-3,CAISESETSGSAGELFF
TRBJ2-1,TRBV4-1,CASSRGTSGVMNEQFF
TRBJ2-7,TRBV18,CASSSTSFEQYF
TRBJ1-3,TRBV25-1,CASSEFGSNTIYF
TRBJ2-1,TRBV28,CASSLVVPNEQFF
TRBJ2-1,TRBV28,CASSLSAGGSGHNEQFF
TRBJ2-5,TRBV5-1,CASSSRAKLRGEQETQYF
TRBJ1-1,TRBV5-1,CASSLGRQGRPGEAFF
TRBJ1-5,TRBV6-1,CASSERGQRQPQHF
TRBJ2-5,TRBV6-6,CASRKTGGDQETQYF
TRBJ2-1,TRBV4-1,CASRRGAGEVNEQFF
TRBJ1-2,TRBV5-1,CASSPAQTGGFGSGYTF
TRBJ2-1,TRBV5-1,CASRLSEGEQFF
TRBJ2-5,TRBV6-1,CASIQTSGGKETQYF
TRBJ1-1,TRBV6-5,CASSYSHTEAFF
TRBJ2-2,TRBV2,CASSNRGSTGELFF
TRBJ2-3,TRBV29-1,CSVPLGGGATDTQYF
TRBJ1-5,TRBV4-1,CASSQEARSGGNQPQHF
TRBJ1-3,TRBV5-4,CASSSDRGSVNTIYF
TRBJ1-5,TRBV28,CASSLRGGNQPQHF
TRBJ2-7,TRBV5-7,CASSLVTQLSSYEQYF
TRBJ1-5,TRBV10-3,CAAQGSNQPQHF
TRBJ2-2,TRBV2,CASSEVASGIPGELFF
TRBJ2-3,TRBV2,CASSEGTSGGAGTDTQYF
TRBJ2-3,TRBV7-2,CASSPQGARTDTQYF
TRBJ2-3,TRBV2,CASSKGGPHTDTQYF
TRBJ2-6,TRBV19,CASSMGRISGANVLTF
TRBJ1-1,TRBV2,CASILTVSTVGTEAFF
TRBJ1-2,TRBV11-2,CASSLAVGGHYGYTF
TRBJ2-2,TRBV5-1,CASSQGQQNTGELFF
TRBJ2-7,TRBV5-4,CASSDPDRSLVEQYF
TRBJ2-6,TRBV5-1,CASSTGKGAGANVLTF
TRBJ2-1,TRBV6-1,CASSEAPTGGKNEQFF
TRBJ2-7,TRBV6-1,CASKQSPSQAYEQYF
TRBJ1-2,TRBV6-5,CASSVLPRADNGYTF